This T cell receptor beta chain was profiled in a study of blood T cell repertoires in COVID-19. V shed 1 base, J shed 3 bases, and the junction held 3 bases outside the gene matches. This CDR3 comprises 16 residues. Germline-derived CDR1 and CDR2 are LGHNA and YNFKEQ. Method: immunoSEQ multiplex PCR; TCRdb's copy keeps in-frame clones and lacks some. Of 25,000 to 30,000 clones listed, around 91% are singletons. This TCR came from a man between 60 and 70 years old with acute or convalescent COVID-19. The chain combines TRBV4-2 with TRBJ1-5; 10 bases agree with TRBD1. The sequenced sample was peripheral blood. CDR3 DNA: TGTGCCAGCAGCCAAGGGGGACAGGGGACCAATCAGCCCCAGCATTTT. Amino acid sequence: CASSQGGQGTNQPQHF.